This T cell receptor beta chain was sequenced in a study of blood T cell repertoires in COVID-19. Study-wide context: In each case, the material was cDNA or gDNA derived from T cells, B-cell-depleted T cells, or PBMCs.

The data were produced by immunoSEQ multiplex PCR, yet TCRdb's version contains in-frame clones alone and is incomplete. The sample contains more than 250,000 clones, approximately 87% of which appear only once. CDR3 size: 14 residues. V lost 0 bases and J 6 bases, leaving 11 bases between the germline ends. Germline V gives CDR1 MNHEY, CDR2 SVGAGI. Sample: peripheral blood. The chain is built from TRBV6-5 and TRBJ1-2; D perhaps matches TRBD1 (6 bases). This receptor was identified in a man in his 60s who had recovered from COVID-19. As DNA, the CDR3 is TGTGCCAGCAGTTACTCGGGAGGGGGTGATGGCTACACCTTC. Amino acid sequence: CASSYSGGGDGYTF.